The 6 T cell receptor beta chains reported below all come from one sample, sequenced in a study of blood T cell repertoires in COVID-19. Libraries were prepared by immunoSEQ multiplex PCR; TCRdb keeps only in-frame clonotypes and omits some of them. There are 88,000 or so clones in the sample; about 85% occur only once, and more than 3% lies in the top ten. Sequences were obtained from peripheral blood. The receptors derive from a man in his sixties with acute or convalescent COVID-19.

The chain links TRBV10-3 to TRBJ1-1; D is ambiguous. Germline V gene lookup returns CDR1 ENHRY and CDR2 SYGVKD. The ends were cut back, 11 bases at V and 1 base at J, with 11 bases in the middle. CDR3 length equals 12 residues. The CDR3 DNA sequence: TGTGCCGCCACCGGGGAGAACACTGAAGCTTTCTTT. Translating gives CAATGENTEAFF.

This chain connects TRBV9 to TRBJ1-2; TRBD1 aligns across 9 bases. The CDR3 consists of 15 residues. Losses at the gene ends were 4 bases for V and 1 base for J; bases not matched to a gene: 5. Germline lookup yields CDR1 SGDLS and CDR2 YYNGEE. The CDR3 coding sequence is TGTGCCAGCAGCCAAGGGGGACAGGGTAACTATGGCTACACCTTC. Protein: CASSQGGQGNYGYTF.

This chain joins TRBV7-9 and TRBJ2-1; TRBD1 matches at 8 bases. The CDR3 runs 15 residues. The germline V gene has CDR1 SEHNR and CDR2 FQNEAQ (reference sequence). V shed 5 bases, J shed 7 bases, and the junction held 10 bases outside the gene matches. CDR3 coding DNA: TGTGCCAGCAGCCGCACAGGGGGTTTCTATAATGAGCAGTTCTTC. Translated, it gives CASSRTGGFYNEQFF.

The chain links TRBV27 to TRBJ2-1; D possibly corresponds to TRBD1 (5 bases). Germline-derived CDR1 and CDR2 are MNHEY and SMNVEV (reference sequence). The length of the CDR3 is 13 residues. Trimming shortened V by 6 bases and J by 5 bases, and 11 bases separated the two germline ends. CDR3 coding DNA: TGTGCCAGCAGCCTCCAGGGTAACAATGAGCAGTTCTTC. Amino acid sequence: CASSLQGNNEQFF.

V usage is TRBV7-7 and J usage is TRBJ2-1; 10 nucleotides align to TRBD1. Trimming took 5 bases from V and 2 from J; bases not matched to a gene: 3. Germline CDR1 reads SSHAT; CDR2 reads FNYEAQ (reference sequence). The CDR3 sequence is 15 residues long. CDR3 sequence (DNA): TGTGCCAGCAGCCTCGGACAGGGGGCCTACAATGAGCAGTTCTTC. Translated, it gives CASSLGQGAYNEQFF.

This chain uses TRBV7-2 with TRBJ2-5, with 11 bases identical to TRBD1. V shed 5 bases and J 7 bases; nucleotides not matched to a gene: 3. The CDR3 runs to 13 residues. Germline V gene lookup returns CDR1 SGHTA and CDR2 FQGNSA. The CDR3 DNA reads as TGTGCCAGCAGCCCAGGGACAGGGGGGACCCAGTACTTC. Translated, it gives CASSPGTGGTQYF.